This entry features one T cell receptor (beta chain) sequence. Between the trimmed V and J ends, which lost 7 bases and 6 bases, there was a span of 10 bases. CDR3 length equals 12 residues. In germline, CDR1 is SNHLY, CDR2 FYNNEI. The data stem from a study of blood T cell repertoires in COVID-19. Study at large: Researchers got acute and convalescent COVID-19 samples from the United States, Italy and Spain. Sample material is recorded as cDNA or gDNA derived from T cells, B-cell-depleted T cells, or PBMCs.

In the original workflow: Amplification of reference gene primers was used by the study to estimate nucleated cell counts. The method was immunoSEQ multiplex PCR; TCRdb's version includes in-frame clones alone and lacks a portion of them. V and J calls plus clone size are reproduced from that table; the DNA served to infer D and trimming. The sample records 150,000 to 200,000 clones, over 75% being singletons. V and J are TRBV2 and TRBJ1-5; weak D call: TRBD1 (5 bases). The sample comprised peripheral blood. This receptor was taken from a man aged 50 to 60 with acute or convalescent COVID-19. The chain's CDR3 is CASNNQGQPQHF. For the CDR3, the DNA is TGTGCCAGCAACAATCAGGGTCAGCCCCAGCATTTT.